These T cell receptor beta chains were read from a single sample in a study of cytomegalovirus exposure and HLA in healthy donors. Profiling relied on immunoSEQ multiplex PCR, and the TCRdb table lists in-frame clones only, not all of them. The sample carries some 150,000 clones, roughly 78% recorded once. Sequenced: PBMCs. The source of these receptors is a man aged 40-49 years in good health and CMV-seropositive. Both conserved end residues are part of each CDR3.

TRBV7-8	TRBJ1-2	CASSLVEDRNGYTF
TRBV9	TRBJ2-7	CASSVGDRGYEQYF
TRBV4-3	TRBJ2-2	CASSQEVLDPGLKITGELFF
TRBV29-1	TRBJ2-3	CSVDLGTANTQYF
TRBV6-5	TRBJ2-6	CASSYRGSGANVLTF
TRBV9	TRBJ2-7	CASSATSGRSSYEQYF
TRBV10-2	TRBJ1-2	CASSESRRQGSVGYTF
TRBV28	TRBJ1-1	CASSPREIPQGTEAFF
TRBV10-3	TRBJ2-7	CAISGRQVHSYEQYF
TRBV2	TRBJ1-5	CASSGGLEVQPQHF
TRBV7-2	TRBJ2-7	CASSSPSGTGVRYGQYF
TRBV29-1	TRBJ2-2	CSAIAGAVYTGELFF